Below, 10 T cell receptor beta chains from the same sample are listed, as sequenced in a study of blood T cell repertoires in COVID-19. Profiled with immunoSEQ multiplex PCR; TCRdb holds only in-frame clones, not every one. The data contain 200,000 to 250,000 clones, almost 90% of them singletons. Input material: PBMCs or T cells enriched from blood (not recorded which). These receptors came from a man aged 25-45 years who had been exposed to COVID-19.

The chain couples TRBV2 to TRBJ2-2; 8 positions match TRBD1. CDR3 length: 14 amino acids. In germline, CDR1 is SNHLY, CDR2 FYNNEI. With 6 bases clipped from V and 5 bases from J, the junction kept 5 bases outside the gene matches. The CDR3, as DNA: TGTGCCAGCAGAGGACAGGGCCATACCGGGGAGCTGTTTTTT. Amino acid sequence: CASRGQGHTGELFF.

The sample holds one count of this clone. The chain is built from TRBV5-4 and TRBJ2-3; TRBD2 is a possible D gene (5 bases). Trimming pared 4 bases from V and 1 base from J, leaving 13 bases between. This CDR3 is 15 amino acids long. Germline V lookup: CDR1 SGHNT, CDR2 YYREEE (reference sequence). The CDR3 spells CASSTEGLGTDTQYF. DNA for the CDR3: TGTGCCAGCAGCACCGAGGGCCTAGGCACAGATACGCAGTATTTT.

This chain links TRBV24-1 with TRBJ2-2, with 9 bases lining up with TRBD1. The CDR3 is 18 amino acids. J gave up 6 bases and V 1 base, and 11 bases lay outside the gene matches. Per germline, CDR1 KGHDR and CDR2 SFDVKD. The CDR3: CATSDLTRGQGVSGELFF. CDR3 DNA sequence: TGTGCCACCAGTGATTTAACCCGGGGACAGGGAGTGTCCGGGGAGCTGTTTTTT.

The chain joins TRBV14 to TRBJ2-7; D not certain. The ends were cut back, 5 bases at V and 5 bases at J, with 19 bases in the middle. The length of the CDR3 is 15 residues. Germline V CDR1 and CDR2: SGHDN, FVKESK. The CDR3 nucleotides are TGTGCCAGCAGCACCATCGCCGGAGTCCCAAACGAGCAGTACTTC. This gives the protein CASSTIAGVPNEQYF. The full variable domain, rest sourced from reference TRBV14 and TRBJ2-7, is EAGVTQFPSHSVIEKGQTVTLRCDPISGHDNLYWYRRVMGKEIKFLLHFVKESKQDESGMPNNRFLAERTGGTYSTLKVQPAELEDSGVYFCASSTIAGVPNEQYFGPGTRLTVT.

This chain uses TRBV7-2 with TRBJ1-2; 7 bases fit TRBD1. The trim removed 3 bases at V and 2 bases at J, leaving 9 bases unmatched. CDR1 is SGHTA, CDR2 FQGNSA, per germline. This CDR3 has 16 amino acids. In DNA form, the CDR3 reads TGTGCCAGCAGCTTGGGTCCGGGACAGATCAACTATGGCTACACCTTC. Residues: CASSLGPGQINYGYTF.

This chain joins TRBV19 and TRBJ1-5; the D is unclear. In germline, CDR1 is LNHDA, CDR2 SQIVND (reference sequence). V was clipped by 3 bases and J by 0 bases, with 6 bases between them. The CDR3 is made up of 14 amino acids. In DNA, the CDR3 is TGTGCCAGTAGTATGAGAGGTAGCAATCAGCCCCAGCATTTT. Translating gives CASSMRGSNQPQHF. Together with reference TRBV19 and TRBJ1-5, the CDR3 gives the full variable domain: DGGITQSPKYLFRKEGQNVTLSCEQNLNHDAMYWYRQDPGQGLRLIYYSQIVNDFQKGDIAEGYSVSREKKESFPLTVTSAQKNPTAFYLCASSMRGSNQPQHFGDGTRLSIL.

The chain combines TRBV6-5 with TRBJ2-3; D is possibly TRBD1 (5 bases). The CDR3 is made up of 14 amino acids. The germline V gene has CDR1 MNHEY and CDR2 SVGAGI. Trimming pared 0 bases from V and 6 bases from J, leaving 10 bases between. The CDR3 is CASSYSFRADTQYF. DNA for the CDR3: TGTGCCAGCAGTTACTCGTTCAGGGCTGATACGCAGTATTTT.

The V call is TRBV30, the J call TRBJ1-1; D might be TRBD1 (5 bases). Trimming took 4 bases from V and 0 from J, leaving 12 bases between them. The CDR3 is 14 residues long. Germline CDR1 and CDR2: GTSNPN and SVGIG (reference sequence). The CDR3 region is CAWTPTVMNTEAFF. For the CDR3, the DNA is TGTGCCTGGACCCCGACAGTCATGAACACTGAAGCTTTCTTT.

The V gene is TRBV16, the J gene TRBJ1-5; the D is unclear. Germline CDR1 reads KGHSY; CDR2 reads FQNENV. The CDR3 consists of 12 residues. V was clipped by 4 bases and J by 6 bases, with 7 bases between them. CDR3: CASSPSPQPQHF. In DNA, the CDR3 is TGTGCCAGCAGCCCGAGCCCTCAGCCCCAGCATTTT.

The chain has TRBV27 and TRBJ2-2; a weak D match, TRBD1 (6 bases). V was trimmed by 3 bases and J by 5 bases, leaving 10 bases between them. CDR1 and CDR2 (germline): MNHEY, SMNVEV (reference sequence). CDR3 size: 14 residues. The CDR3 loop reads CASSFTGFTGELFF. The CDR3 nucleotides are TGTGCCAGCAGTTTCACAGGGTTTACCGGGGAGCTGTTTTTT.